The 8 T cell receptor beta chains listed next were all sequenced from one sample in a study of graft-versus-host responses after intestinal transplantation. Profiled with immunoSEQ multiplex PCR; TCRdb holds only in-frame clones, not every one. Here the sample spans tens of thousands of clones, around 87% being singletons. No antigen has been identified for these receptors. This specimen was unstimulated CD8+ T cells sorted from spleen or lymph node cells, taken before transplant. These receptors all stem from a human donor who was the organ donor for an intestinal transplant.

The chain recombines TRBV5-5 with TRBJ2-7; 15 positions match TRBD2. Germline V gene lookup returns CDR1 SGHKS and CDR2 YYEKEE (reference sequence). The CDR3 runs 20 residues. V was clipped by 3 bases and J by 0 bases; unmatched bases: 13. The CDR3 spells CASSSTLPGLAGGNSYEQYF. The CDR3 region has the DNA TGTGCCAGCAGCTCTACCCTACCGGGACTAGCGGGGGGTAACTCCTACGAGCAGTACTTC.

On this clone itself: Other DNA sequences in the sample encode the same CDR3. The J gene is TRBJ2-7, the V gene TRBV2; weak D call: TRBD2 (6 bases). Germline loops: CDR1 SNHLY, CDR2 FYNNEI. Trimming removed 7 bases at V and 2 bases at J, with 9 bases between. The CDR3 is 12 residues long. The CDR3 bases are TGTGCCAGCAAGGGAGGACCCTACGAGCAGTACTTC. Protein sequence: CASKGGPYEQYF.

V and J are TRBV28 and TRBJ2-3, with 7 nucleotides matching TRBD2. This CDR3 contains 12 residues. V dropped 11 bases and J dropped 4; count of bases not matched to a gene: 6. Germline V gives CDR1 MDHEN, CDR2 SYDVKM. The CDR3 DNA reads TGTGCCTCCCGGGGGGAGGCAGATACGCAGTATTTT. It translates to CASRGEADTQYF. Drawing the rest from reference TRBV28 and TRBJ2-3, the complete variable domain is DVKVTQSSRYLVKRTGEKVFLECVQDMDHENMFWYRQDPGLGLRLIYFSYDVKMKEKGDIPEGYSVSREKKERFSLILESASTNQTSMYLCASRGEADTQYFGPGTRLTVL.

This chain uses TRBV5-4 with TRBJ2-2; D is ambiguous. The germline V gene has CDR1 SGHNT and CDR2 YYREEE (reference sequence). The CDR3 contains 17 residues. Trimming removed 4 bases at V and 0 bases at J, with 16 bases between. DNA of the CDR3: TGTGCCAGCAGCCATATGTCTTACAGAACGAACACCGGGGAGCTGTTTTTT. Its protein is CASSHMSYRTNTGELFF.

The CDR3 loop reads CASSGHQVNYGYTF. CDR3 nucleotides: TGTGCCAGCAGTGGACACCAGGTTAACTATGGCTACACCTTC. V is TRBV6-5 and J is TRBJ1-2, with a possible D match to TRBD1 (5 bases). The germline gives CDR1 MNHEY, CDR2 SVGAGI. The CDR3 is made up of 14 amino acids. V was cut by 5 bases and J by 1 base, with 11 bases left in between.

The chain uses TRBV6-1 and TRBJ2-5; 9 positions agree with TRBD2. The germline gives CDR1 MNHNS, CDR2 SASEGT. The CDR3 totals 15 residues. The J segment lost 4 bases and the V segment lost 2 bases, leaving 5 bases of the junction unmatched. This CDR3 is CASSEIGGGGETQYF. CDR3 DNA: TGTGCCAGCAGTGAAATAGGCGGGGGGGGAGAGACCCAGTACTTC.

The chain couples TRBV9 to TRBJ2-7; no firm D call. Trimming stripped 4 bases from V and 4 bases from J, with 12 bases between. The CDR3 has 13 residues. Germline assignment: CDR1 SGDLS and CDR2 YYNGEE. CDR3 sequence reads: CASSSSATYEQYF. The CDR3 DNA is TGTGCCAGCAGCTCCTCCGCCACATACGAGCAGTACTTC.

Only one count was recorded for this clone. The rearrangement links TRBV11-2 to TRBJ2-7; 7 bases are a match to TRBD1. There are 14 residues in the CDR3. The ends lost 3 bases at V and 3 bases at J; junction bases unmatched: 5. Germline V gene sequence: CDR1 SGHAT, CDR2 FQNNGV. DNA of the CDR3: TGTGCCAGCAGCTTTGGACAGGAAGTCTACGAGCAGTACTTC. Its protein product is CASSFGQEVYEQYF.